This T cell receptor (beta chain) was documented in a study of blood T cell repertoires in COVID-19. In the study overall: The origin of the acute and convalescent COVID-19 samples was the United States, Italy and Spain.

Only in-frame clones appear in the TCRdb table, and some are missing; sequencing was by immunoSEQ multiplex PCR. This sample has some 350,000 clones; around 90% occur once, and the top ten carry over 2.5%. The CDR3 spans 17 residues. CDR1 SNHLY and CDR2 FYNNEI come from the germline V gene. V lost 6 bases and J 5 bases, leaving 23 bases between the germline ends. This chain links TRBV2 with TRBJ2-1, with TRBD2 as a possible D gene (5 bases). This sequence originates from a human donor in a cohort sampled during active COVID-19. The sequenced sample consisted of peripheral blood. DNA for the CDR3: TGTGCCAGCAGCCTCCGAGGAGGCCAAACGATCCACAATGAGCAGTTCTTC. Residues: CASSLRGGQTIHNEQFF.